The 9 T cell receptor beta chains presented below share a single source sample, sequenced in a study of CD8+CD57+ T cells in acquired aplastic anemia. The template used for profiling TCR beta VDJ and CDR3 was genomic DNA. TCRdb re-derived calls from the reads in MiXCR, one entry per CDR3 protein. In the table there are 150,000 to 200,000 distinct CDR3 sequences, 64% of which are singletons. The sequencing sample was made of sorted CD4+, CD8+, or CD8+CD57+ T cells (not recorded which) from PBMCs. The source of these receptors is a human donor with severe aplastic anemia or a healthy control (not recorded which).

The chain combines TRBV5-5 with TRBJ1-1; 7 bases are a match to TRBD1. The germline gives CDR1 SGHKS, CDR2 YYEKEE (reference sequence). Germline trimming cut 4 bases from V and 3 bases from J; bases unmatched to any gene: 6. The CDR3 spans 14 residues. CDR3 DNA sequence: TGTGCCAGCAGCGGACAGGTTTTGGACACTGAAGCTTTCTTT. It translates to CASSGQVLDTEAFF.

A few counts support this clonotype. V and J are TRBV7-7 and TRBJ2-3; D not resolved. CDR1 SSHAT and CDR2 FNYEAQ come from the germline V gene (reference sequence). The length of the CDR3 is 15 residues. The V end was cut by 5 bases, the J end by 0 bases, with 12 bases between. The CDR3 nucleotides read TGTGCCAGCAGCGTAGACGTAGGGAGCACAGATACGCAGTATTTT. Protein: CASSVDVGSTDTQYF. Full variable domain (remainder filled in from reference TRBV7-7 and TRBJ2-3): GAGVSQSPRYKVTKRGQDVTLRCDPISSHATLYWYQQALGQGPEFLTYFNYEAQPDKSGLPSDRFSAERPEGSISTLTIQRTEQRDSAMYRCASSVDVGSTDTQYFGPGTRLTVL.

In its sample, this clonotype was seen many times. This rearrangement joins TRBV9 to TRBJ1-2, with 8 bases aligning to TRBD1. V was pared by 3 bases and J by 4 bases, with 5 bases of the junction left unmatched. This CDR3 has 14 residues. CDR1 and CDR2 (germline): SGDLS, YYNGEE. The CDR3 bases are TGTGCCAGCAGCGGGACAGGGAGAGGCTATGGCTACACCTTC. This sequence encodes CASSGTGRGYGYTF.

The chain links TRBV2 to TRBJ2-1, with TRBD1 identical over 10 bases. V was clipped by 9 bases and J by 4 bases; unmatched bases: 6. The CDR3 extends over 14 amino acids. Germline CDR1 SNHLY, CDR2 FYNNEI. This CDR3 is CASWRDRGYNEQFF. The CDR3 DNA is TGTGCCAGTTGGCGGGACAGGGGTTACAATGAGCAGTTCTTC.

This chain joins TRBV15 and TRBJ1-6; D is perhaps TRBD1 (6 bases). The CDR3 covers 17 residues. From germline, CDR1 is LNHNV and CDR2 YYDKDF (reference sequence). Trimming took 0 bases from V and 7 from J, leaving 16 bases between them. The CDR3 region has the DNA TGTGCCACCAGCAGAGATCCGCCAGGCGGGGGCAATTCACCCCTCCACTTT. Protein product: CATSRDPPGGGNSPLHF.

This clonotype was observed at least ten times. This chain connects TRBV7-8 to TRBJ2-7; 10 bases map to TRBD2. CDR1 and CDR2 from the germline V gene are SGHVS and FQNEAQ. The CDR3 runs 15 residues. Trimming cost V 5 bases and J 7 bases; bases outside gene matches: 11. The CDR3 is CASSDPGTSEVEQYF. The CDR3 DNA reads TGTGCCAGCAGCGACCCCGGGACTAGCGAAGTTGAGCAGTACTTC.

The rearrangement uses TRBV9 and TRBJ1-1; TRBD1 matches at 9 bases. The CDR3 has 13 residues. The V gene end was trimmed by 3 bases and the J gene end by 11 bases; junction bases not matched to a gene: 8. Looked up from germline, CDR1 is SGDLS and CDR2 is YYNGEE. CDR3 sequence (DNA): TGTGCCAGCAGCGCCCAGGGACAGGGTCGGGCTTTCTTT. Its protein is CASSAQGQGRAFF.

This clonotype appeared a few times. The rearrangement joins TRBV7-9 to TRBJ2-7; tentatively, D is TRBD2 (5 bases). This CDR3 has 17 amino acids. Trimming took 5 bases from V and 3 from J, leaving 23 bases between them. Germline CDR1 is SEHNR and CDR2 is FQNEAQ (reference sequence). The CDR3 DNA reads as TGTGCCAGCAGCCTAGACTTAACGGGGATCCCTCTCTACGAGCAGTACTTC. It encodes CASSLDLTGIPLYEQYF.

The chain links TRBV12-3 or TRBV12-4 to TRBJ1-5; D gene unclear. The germline V and J ends were trimmed by 0 bases and 5 bases, with 5 bases remaining between them. The CDR3 runs to 13 residues. The CDR3 nucleotides are TGTGCCAGCAGTTTAGCGGGGTATCAGCCCCAGCATTTT. It is translated as CASSLAGYQPQHF.